This T cell receptor beta chain was recovered during a study of post-analysis software for immune sequencing data. Overall study: Several disease courses (relapsing-remitting, secondary progressive and progressive-relapsing) of multiple sclerosis were included.

Unique molecular identifiers tagged the TCR beta cDNA libraries. Between roughly 1 and 10 million T cells gave rise to approximately 520,000 cDNA molecules. MiXCR was run by TCRdb on the PCR reads, yielding one entry per CDR3 protein. Here the sample spans some 700,000 distinct CDR3 sequences, roughly three fifths being singletons. Trimming took 3 bases from V and 3 from J, leaving 12 bases between them. CDR1 and CDR2 (germline): SGHKS, YYEKEE (reference sequence). The CDR3 runs to 14 residues. This clonotype was seen just once. Its antigen is not identified. Study-wide results and caveats: Significantly lower normalized Chao1 diversity was seen in multiple sclerosis patients than in controls. Samples sharing a preparation batch grouped tightly together when assessed by F measure. Relative to controls, patients had 4 or 5 TRBV segments at higher frequency, with TRBV5-6, TRBV5-1 and TRBV20-1 among these.

The V gene is TRBV5-5, the J gene TRBJ1-1, with no clear D. Sequencing was carried out using blood. This TCR derives from a girl aged 2 to 10 with multiple sclerosis. The CDR3 DNA reads TGTGCCAGCAGCTCGGTGAGCTTGGACACTGAAGCTTTCTTT. It specifies CASSSVSLDTEAFF.